This TCR beta chain was identified during a study of blood T cells in healthy people across ages. A sample-barcoded 5' primer and a J-beta primer mix were used in a second PCR of roughly 7 to 11 cycles. TCRdb reprocessed the 5' RACE reads via MiXCR and lists one record per CDR3 protein. The repertoire holds roughly 2 million distinct CDR3 sequences, with around 48% as singletons. This clonotype was seen a handful of times. Per the germline V gene, CDR1 is DFQATT and CDR2 is SNEGSKA (reference sequence). This CDR3 is built from 14 residues. The sample comprised blood. The sequence was collected from a woman in her thirties or forties in good health. The chain has TRBV20-1 and TRBJ2-3, with a weak D call TRBD2 (6 bases). The DNA of the CDR3 is TGCAGCGCTCCCGGGAGCTTAGGAGGGGATACGCAGTATTTT. The encoded protein is CSAPGSLGGDTQYF.